Below, 24 T cell receptor beta chains from the same sample are listed, as sequenced in a study of CD8+CD57+ T cells in acquired aplastic anemia. Profiles of TCR beta VDJ and CDR3 were generated from a genomic DNA template. Via MiXCR, TCRdb re-called the reads, giving one row per CDR3 protein. In the table there are approximately 70,000 distinct CDR3 sequences, 55% of which are singletons. Sequencing was carried out using sorted CD4+, CD8+, or CD8+CD57+ T cells (not recorded which) from PBMCs. Receptors originate from a human donor in good health, serving as a control.

This clonotype has just a few counts. This chain joins TRBV7-9 and TRBJ2-7, with D unclear. CDR3 length equals 13 residues. V was clipped by 3 bases and J by 1 base, with 7 bases between them. The germline CDR1 and CDR2 sequences are SEHNR and FQNEAQ (reference sequence). CDR3 nucleotide sequence: TGTGCCAGCAGCTTCGGCGGTTCCTACGAGCAGTACTTC. Its protein product is CASSFGGSYEQYF.

V usage is TRBV25-1 and J usage is TRBJ2-1, with a weak D call TRBD2 (6 bases). The V end was cut by 3 bases, the J end by 4 bases, with 10 bases between. CDR1 is MGHDK and CDR2 is SYGVNS in the germline V gene. The CDR3 covers 14 residues. The CDR3 sequence: CASSDSRGYNEQFF. CDR3 DNA sequence: TGTGCCAGCAGTGACTCCCGGGGGTACAATGAGCAGTTCTTC.

This chain links TRBV6-2 or TRBV6-3 with TRBJ2-1, with 13 bases lining up with TRBD2. The CDR3 totals 14 residues. Trimming took 2 bases from V and 10 from J; bases not matched to a gene: 2. The germline CDR1 and CDR2 sequences are MNHEY and SVGEGT. The CDR3 DNA reads TGTGCCAGCAGTTACGGACTAGCGGGGGAGGAGCAGTTCTTC. This encodes CASSYGLAGEEQFF.

By share, this clonotype ranks as medium-sized. For the CDR3, the DNA is TGTGCCAGTAGTATCGCGAGGGGGGCTGAAGCTTTCTTT. This encodes CASSIARGAEAFF. This chain links TRBV19 with TRBJ1-1, with D possibly TRBD1 on 6 matching bases. Germline assignment: CDR1 LNHDA and CDR2 SQIVND (reference sequence). The CDR3 is 13 residues long. Trimming removed 3 bases from V and 6 bases from J, with 11 bases in between. Supplemented by reference TRBV19 and TRBJ1-1, the full variable domain reads DGGITQSPKYLFRKEGQNVTLSCEQNLNHDAMYWYRQDPGQGLRLIYYSQIVNDFQKGDIAEGYSVSREKKESFPLTVTSAQKNPTAFYLCASSIARGAEAFFGQGTRLTVV.

This clonotype was counted many times. This sequence joins TRBV12-3 or TRBV12-4 and TRBJ2-3; D not resolved. CDR3 size: 12 residues. V shed 6 bases and J shed 4 bases, with 8 bases lying between them. CDR3 DNA: TGTGCCAGCAGCCCAAGTTCAGATACGCAGTATTTT. Translating gives CASSPSSDTQYF.

The rearrangement links TRBV2 to TRBJ2-3; 12 bases map to TRBD2. Germline trimming cut 0 bases from V and 2 bases from J; bases unmatched to any gene: 6. The germline CDR1 and CDR2 sequences are SNHLY and FYNNEI. The CDR3 runs to 18 residues. CDR3 coding DNA: TGTGCCAGCAGTGAAGCCCTACTAGCGGGAGGCTTCACAGATACGCAGTATTTT. Amino acids: CASSEALLAGGFTDTQYF.

The chain joins TRBV24-1 to TRBJ2-3, with D uncertain. V was cut by 5 bases and J by 4 bases, with 3 bases left in between. In germline, CDR1 is KGHDR, CDR2 SFDVKD. The CDR3 is 11 amino acids. CDR3 in amino acids: CATSGADTQYF. The CDR3 bases are TGTGCCACCAGTGGTGCAGATACGCAGTATTTT.

Written as DNA, the CDR3 is TGCAGTGCTACCGGTCAGGCAGCACATCAGTTCTTC. Its translation is CSATGQAAHQFF. This chain uses TRBV20-1 with TRBJ2-1; no firm D call. The CDR3 extends over 12 amino acids. Germline-derived CDR1 and CDR2 are DFQATT and SNEGSKA (reference sequence). The V and J ends lost 4 bases and 13 bases respectively, with 17 bases between them.

This clonotype has only one observation. One end of the junction varies from germline; a read error may be responsible. This chain connects TRBV30 to TRBJ1-3, with 9 nucleotides matching TRBD1. Per germline, CDR1 GTSNPN and CDR2 SVGIG (reference sequence). The CDR3 sequence is 14 residues long. CDR3 nucleotide sequence: TGTCCCTGGAGTGTACAGGGGGCTGGAAACACCGTATATTTT. Encoded protein: CPWSVQGAGNTVYF.

V and J are TRBV15 and TRBJ1-4; D gene uncertain. The CDR3 runs 14 residues. Trimming stripped 9 bases from V and 6 bases from J, with 17 bases between. Germline V gene lookup returns CDR1 LNHNV and CDR2 YYDKDF (reference sequence). The CDR3 DNA reads TGTGCCACTGAGAGTCCGAACCGATATGAAAAACTGTTTTTT. Protein product: CATESPNRYEKLFF.

As regards this clonotype: Lacking the conserved final phenylalanine or tryptophan, this CDR3 likely reflects a read error. The chain couples TRBV7-8 to TRBJ1-6; 8 nucleotides align to TRBD1. CDR3 length: 14 residues. V gave up 5 bases and J gave up 7 bases; unmatched junction bases: 4. The germline V gene has CDR1 SGHVS and CDR2 FQNEAQ. The CDR3 nucleotides are TGTGCCAGCAGCCGAGACAGGGGAAATTCACCCCTCCACCTT. Amino acid sequence: CASSRDRGNSPLHL.

The rearrangement uses TRBV5-8 and TRBJ1-6, with 7 positions matching TRBD1. The CDR3 spans 14 residues. Germline V gene lookup returns CDR1 SGHTS and CDR2 YDEGEE. Unmatched junction bases numbered 6, after V lost 2 bases and J lost 10 bases. The CDR3 nucleotides read TGTGCCAGCAGCTTCCGGGACAGAAGATCACCCCTCCACTTT. Its protein is CASSFRDRRSPLHF.

This clonotype was counted many times. This sequence joins TRBV30 and TRBJ2-3; 8 bases match TRBD2. The junction had 6 bases not matched to a gene; V was cut back by 3 bases and J by 1 base. Germline CDR1 GTSNPN, CDR2 SVGIG (reference sequence). The CDR3 totals 15 residues. DNA of the CDR3: TGTGCCTGGAGCTTCCCAGCGGGAGGCACAGATACGCAGTATTTT. Protein: CAWSFPAGGTDTQYF. The entire variable domain, with the rest obtained from reference TRBV30 and TRBJ2-3, is as follows: SQTIHQWPATLVQPVGSPLSLECTVEGTSNPNLYWYRQAAGRGLQLLFYSVGIGQISSEVPQNLSASRPQDRQFILSSKKLLLSDSGFYLCAWSFPAGGTDTQYFGPGTRLTVL.

This chain connects TRBV5-1 to TRBJ2-1; 10 bases map to TRBD2. This CDR3 contains 17 residues. Losses at the gene ends were 4 bases for V and 4 bases for J; bases not matched to a gene: 11. Germline CDR1 and CDR2: SGHRS and YFSETQ. The DNA for the CDR3 is TGCGCCAGCAGCCCCGGGACCGCTAGCGGGGGTTACAATGAGCAGTTCTTC. Encoded protein: CASSPGTASGGYNEQFF.

This clonotype showed up many times. This chain joins TRBV5-1 and TRBJ1-3; 8 positions match TRBD1. With V trimmed by 3 bases and J by 8 bases, 7 bases remained unmatched. Germline assignment: CDR1 SGHRS and CDR2 YFSETQ. CDR3 length equals 14 residues. The CDR3 reads CASSSQGALDTIYF. The CDR3 coding sequence is TGCGCCAGCAGCTCCCAGGGGGCTCTGGACACCATATATTTT.

The V call is TRBV15, the J call TRBJ2-2; D uncertain. Germline V lookup: CDR1 LNHNV, CDR2 YYDKDF (reference sequence). Trimming removed 3 bases at V and 2 bases at J, with 4 bases between. The CDR3 is 13 residues long. CDR3 nucleotides: TGTGCCACCAGCAGGTCTAACACCGGGGAGCTGTTTTTT. It translates to CATSRSNTGELFF.

This chain uses TRBV7-9 with TRBJ2-7; D is possibly TRBD1 (5 bases). There are 13 residues in the CDR3. Germline CDR1 SEHNR, CDR2 FQNEAQ (reference sequence). The V and J ends lost 3 bases and 6 bases respectively, with 12 bases between them. This chain's CDR3 is CASSFPPGFEQYF. In nucleotides, the CDR3 is TGTGCCAGCAGCTTTCCTCCAGGGTTCGAGCAGTACTTC.

The genes are TRBV2 and TRBJ1-1; D remains unclear. The V and J ends lost 2 bases and 1 base respectively, with 8 bases between them. Germline assignment: CDR1 SNHLY and CDR2 FYNNEI. CDR3 length: 14 amino acids. In DNA form, the CDR3 reads TGTGCCAGCAGTGAACGGCGTGGGAACACTGAAGCTTTCTTT. It yields the protein CASSERRGNTEAFF.

The chain uses TRBV29-1 and TRBJ1-1; D possibly corresponds to TRBD1 (6 bases). Trimming took 3 bases from V and 5 from J, leaving 13 bases between them. This CDR3 has 13 residues. The V gene's germline CDR1 is SQVTM and CDR2 ANQGSEA. This CDR3 reads CSVETGQGTEAFF. Here the CDR3 DNA reads TGCAGCGTTGAGACGGGGCAGGGGACTGAAGCTTTCTTT.

This rearrangement joins TRBV2 to TRBJ2-7, with TRBD2 as a possible D gene (6 bases). With the DNA end fitting TRBJ2-1 better, the J assignment may be wrong. Germline V lookup: CDR1 SNHLY, CDR2 FYNNEI. This CDR3 is built from 15 residues. The CDR3 here is CASSVMDMGGHEQFF. CDR3 bases: TGTGCCAGCAGCGTAATGGACATGGGGGGACATGAGCAGTTCTTC.

The chain links TRBV29-1 to TRBJ2-7, with 9 bases aligning to TRBD1. V lost 4 bases, J lost 0 bases, and 1 base stayed unmatched. Germline V lookup: CDR1 SQVTM, CDR2 ANQGSEA. The CDR3 covers 13 residues. Written as DNA, the CDR3 is TGCAGCGTTGGGGACAGGGCCTCCTACGAGCAGTACTTC. Protein sequence: CSVGDRASYEQYF.

The V call is TRBV2, the J call TRBJ2-1; TRBD2 agrees at 15 bases. Trimming removed 6 bases from V and 11 bases from J; junction bases left unmatched: 5. Per the germline V gene, CDR1 is SNHLY and CDR2 is FYNNEI. The CDR3 covers 14 residues. The CDR3 sequence is CASRGTSGGLQQFF. The CDR3 DNA follows: TGTGCCAGCAGGGGGACTAGCGGGGGGTTACAGCAGTTCTTC.

The V call is TRBV10-1, the J call TRBJ2-3; D unresolved. This CDR3 comprises 15 residues. Germline V gene lookup returns CDR1 WNHNN and CDR2 SYGVQD (reference sequence). V dropped 2 bases and J dropped 11 bases, with 20 bases sitting between them. CDR3 amino acids: CASSEALSPGNEQYF. The CDR3 DNA reads as TGCGCCAGCAGTGAGGCGCTGAGTCCGGGCAATGAGCAGTATTTT.

The chain links TRBV20-1 to TRBJ1-2; D is possibly TRBD1 (5 bases). Trimming shortened V by 6 bases and J by 7 bases, and 12 bases separated the two germline ends. Per germline, CDR1 DFQATT and CDR2 SNEGSKA (reference sequence). CDR3 length: 11 residues. This CDR3 reads CSARDLSGYTF. As DNA, the CDR3 is TGCAGTGCCCGGGACCTTAGTGGCTACACCTTC.